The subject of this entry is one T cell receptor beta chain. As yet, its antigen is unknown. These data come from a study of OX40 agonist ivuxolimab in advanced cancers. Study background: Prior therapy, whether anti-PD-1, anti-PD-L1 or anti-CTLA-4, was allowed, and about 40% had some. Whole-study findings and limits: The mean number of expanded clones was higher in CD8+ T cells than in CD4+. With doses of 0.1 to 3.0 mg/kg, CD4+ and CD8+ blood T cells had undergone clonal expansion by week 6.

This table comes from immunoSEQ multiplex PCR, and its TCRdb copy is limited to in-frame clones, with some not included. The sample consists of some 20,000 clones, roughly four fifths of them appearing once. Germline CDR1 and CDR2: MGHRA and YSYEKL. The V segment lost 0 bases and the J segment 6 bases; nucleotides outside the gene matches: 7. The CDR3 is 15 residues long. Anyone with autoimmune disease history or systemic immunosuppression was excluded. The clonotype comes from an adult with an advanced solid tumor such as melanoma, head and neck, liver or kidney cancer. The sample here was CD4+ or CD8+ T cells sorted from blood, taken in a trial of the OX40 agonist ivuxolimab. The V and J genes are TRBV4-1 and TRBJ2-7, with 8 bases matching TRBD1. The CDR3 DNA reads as TGCGCCAGCAGCCAAGATCCAGGGGGCTCCCTCGAGCAGTACTTC. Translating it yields CASSQDPGGSLEQYF.